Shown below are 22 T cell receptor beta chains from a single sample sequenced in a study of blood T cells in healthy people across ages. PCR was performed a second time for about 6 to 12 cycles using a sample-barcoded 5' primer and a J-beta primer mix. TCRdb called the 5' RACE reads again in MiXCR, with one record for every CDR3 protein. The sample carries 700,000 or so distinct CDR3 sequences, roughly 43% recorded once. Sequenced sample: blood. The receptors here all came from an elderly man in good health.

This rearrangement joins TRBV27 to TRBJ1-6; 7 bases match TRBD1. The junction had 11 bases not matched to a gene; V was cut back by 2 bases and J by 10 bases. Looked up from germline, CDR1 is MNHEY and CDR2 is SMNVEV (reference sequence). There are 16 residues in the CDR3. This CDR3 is CASSLVWQGVYSPLHF. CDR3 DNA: TGTGCCAGCAGTTTAGTGTGGCAGGGGGTTTACTCACCCCTCCACTTT.

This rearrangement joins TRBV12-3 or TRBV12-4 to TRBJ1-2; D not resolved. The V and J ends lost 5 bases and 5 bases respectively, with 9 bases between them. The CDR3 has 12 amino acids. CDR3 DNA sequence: TGTGCCAGCAGTGGAGCCGAATATGGCTACACCTTC. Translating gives CASSGAEYGYTF.

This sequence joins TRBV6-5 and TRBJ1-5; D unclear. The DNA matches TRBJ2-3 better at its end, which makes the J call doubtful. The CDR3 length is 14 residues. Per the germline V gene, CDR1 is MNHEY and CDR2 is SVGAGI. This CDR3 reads CASRQDGFNQPQYF. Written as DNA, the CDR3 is TGTGCCAGCAGACAAGACGGTTTCAATCAGCCCCAGTATTTT.

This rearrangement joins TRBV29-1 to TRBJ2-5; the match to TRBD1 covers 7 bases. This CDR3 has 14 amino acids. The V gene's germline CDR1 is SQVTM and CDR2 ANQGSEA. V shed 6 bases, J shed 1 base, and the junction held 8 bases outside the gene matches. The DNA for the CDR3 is TGCAGCGTCCCACGGACAGGCCCCCAAGAGACCCAGTACTTC. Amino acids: CSVPRTGPQETQYF.

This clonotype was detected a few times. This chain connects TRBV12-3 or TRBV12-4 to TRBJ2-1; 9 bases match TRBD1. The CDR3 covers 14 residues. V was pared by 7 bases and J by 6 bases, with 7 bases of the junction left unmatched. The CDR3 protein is CASISGTGINEQFF. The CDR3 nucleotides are TGTGCCAGCATCTCCGGGACAGGGATCAATGAGCAGTTCTTC.

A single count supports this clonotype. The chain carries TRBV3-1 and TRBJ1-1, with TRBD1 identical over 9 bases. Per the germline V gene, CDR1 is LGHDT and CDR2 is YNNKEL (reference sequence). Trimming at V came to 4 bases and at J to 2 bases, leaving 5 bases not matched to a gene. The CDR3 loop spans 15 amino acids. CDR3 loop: CASSPWDRANTEAFF. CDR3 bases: TGTGCCAGCAGCCCCTGGGACAGGGCCAACACTGAAGCTTTCTTT.

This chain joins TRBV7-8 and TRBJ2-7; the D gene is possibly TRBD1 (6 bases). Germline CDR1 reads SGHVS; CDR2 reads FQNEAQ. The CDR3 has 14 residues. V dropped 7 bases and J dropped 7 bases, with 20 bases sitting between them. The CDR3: CASTPQGSYNEQYF. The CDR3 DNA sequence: TGTGCCAGCACCCCACAGGGTTCCTACAATGAGCAGTACTTC. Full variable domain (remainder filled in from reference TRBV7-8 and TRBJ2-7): GAGVSQSPRYKVAKRGQDVALRCDPISGHVSLFWYQQALGQGPEFLTYFQNEAQLDKSGLPSDRFFAERPEGSVSTLKIQRTQQEDSAVYLCASTPQGSYNEQYFGPGTRLTVT.

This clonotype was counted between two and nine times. In DNA, the CDR3 is TGTGCTAGTGGTTCCGGGGTTCTGAAAGGCACAGATACGCAGTATTTT. Translating gives CASGSGVLKGTDTQYF. The chain links TRBV12-5 to TRBJ2-3, with D perhaps TRBD2 (5 bases). The V end was cut by 4 bases, the J end by 1 base, with 15 bases between. This CDR3 is 16 amino acids long. Looked up from germline, CDR1 is LGHNT and CDR2 is FRNRAP.

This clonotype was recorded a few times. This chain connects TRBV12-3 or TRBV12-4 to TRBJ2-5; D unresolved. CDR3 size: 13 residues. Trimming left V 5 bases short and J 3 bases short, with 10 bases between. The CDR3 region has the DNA TGTGCCAGCAGTCCCGGAGTGAAAGAGACCCAGTACTTC. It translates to CASSPGVKETQYF.

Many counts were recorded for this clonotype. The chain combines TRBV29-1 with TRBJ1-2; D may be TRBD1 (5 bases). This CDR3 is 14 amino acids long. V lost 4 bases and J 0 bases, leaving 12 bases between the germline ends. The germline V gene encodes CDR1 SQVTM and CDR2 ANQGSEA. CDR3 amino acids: CSVVTRTTNYGYTF. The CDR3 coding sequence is TGCAGCGTTGTGACCAGGACAACTAACTATGGCTACACCTTC.

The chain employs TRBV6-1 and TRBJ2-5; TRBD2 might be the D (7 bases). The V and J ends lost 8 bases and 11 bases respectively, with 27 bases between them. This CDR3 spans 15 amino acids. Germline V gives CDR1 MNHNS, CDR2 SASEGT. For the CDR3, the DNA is TGTGCCAGCCTACGCTTTGGAGGGGGGGCCGATGAGCAGTACTTC. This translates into CASLRFGGGADEQYF.

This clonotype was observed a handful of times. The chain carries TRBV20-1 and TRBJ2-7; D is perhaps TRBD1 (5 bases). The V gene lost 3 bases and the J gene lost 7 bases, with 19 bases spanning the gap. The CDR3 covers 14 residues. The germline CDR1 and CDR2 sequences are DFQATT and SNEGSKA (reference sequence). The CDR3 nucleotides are TGCAGTGCTAGTCAGGGCCTGAAGGACAATGAGCAGTACTTC. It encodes CSASQGLKDNEQYF.

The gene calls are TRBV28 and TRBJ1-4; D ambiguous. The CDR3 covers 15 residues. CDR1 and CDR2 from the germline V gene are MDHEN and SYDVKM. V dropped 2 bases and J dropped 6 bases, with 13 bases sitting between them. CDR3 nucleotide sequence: TGTGCCAGCAGTTTAGACGGAAAAGAAGATGAAAAACTGTTTTTT. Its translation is CASSLDGKEDEKLFF. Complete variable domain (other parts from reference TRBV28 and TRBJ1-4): DVKVTQSSRYLVKRTGEKVFLECVQDMDHENMFWYRQDPGLGLRLIYFSYDVKMKEKGDIPEGYSVSREKKERFSLILESASTNQTSMYLCASSLDGKEDEKLFFGSGTQLSVL.

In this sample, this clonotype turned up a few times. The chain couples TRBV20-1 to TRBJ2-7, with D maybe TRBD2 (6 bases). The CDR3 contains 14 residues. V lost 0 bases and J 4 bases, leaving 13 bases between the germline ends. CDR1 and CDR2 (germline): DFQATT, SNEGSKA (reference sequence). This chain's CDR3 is CSARDRASVYEQYF. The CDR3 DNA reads TGCAGTGCTAGAGATCGGGCTAGCGTTTACGAGCAGTACTTC.

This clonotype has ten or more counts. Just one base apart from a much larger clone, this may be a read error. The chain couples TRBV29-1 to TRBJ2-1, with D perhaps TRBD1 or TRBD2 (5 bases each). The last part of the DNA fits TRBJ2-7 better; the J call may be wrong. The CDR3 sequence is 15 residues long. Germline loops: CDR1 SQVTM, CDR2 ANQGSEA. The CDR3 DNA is TGCAGCGTTGACCTCGTGGGACCCCTTGACAATGAGCAGTACTTC. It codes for CSVDLVGPLDNEQYF.

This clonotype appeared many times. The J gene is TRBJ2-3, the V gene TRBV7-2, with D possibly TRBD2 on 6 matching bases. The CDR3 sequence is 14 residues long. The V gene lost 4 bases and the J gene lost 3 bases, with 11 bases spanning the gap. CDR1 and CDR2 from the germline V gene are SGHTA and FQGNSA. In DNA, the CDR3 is TGTGCCAGCAGCTCCACCAGCGGGACAGATACGCAGTATTTT. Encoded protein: CASSSTSGTDTQYF.

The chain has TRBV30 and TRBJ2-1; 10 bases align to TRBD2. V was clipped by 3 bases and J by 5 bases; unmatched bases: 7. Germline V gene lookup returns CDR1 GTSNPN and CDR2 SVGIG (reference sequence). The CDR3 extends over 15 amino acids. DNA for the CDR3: TGTGCCTGGAGGCTAGCGGGAGCAGCCCACAATGAGCAGTTCTTC. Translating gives CAWRLAGAAHNEQFF.

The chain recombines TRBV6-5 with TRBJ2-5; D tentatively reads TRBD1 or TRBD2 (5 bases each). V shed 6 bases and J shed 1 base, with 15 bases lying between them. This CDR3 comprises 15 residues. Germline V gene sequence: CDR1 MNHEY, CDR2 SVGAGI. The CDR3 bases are TGTGCCAGCAGCAGACCGGGACGCACCCAAGAGACCCAGTACTTC. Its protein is CASSRPGRTQETQYF.

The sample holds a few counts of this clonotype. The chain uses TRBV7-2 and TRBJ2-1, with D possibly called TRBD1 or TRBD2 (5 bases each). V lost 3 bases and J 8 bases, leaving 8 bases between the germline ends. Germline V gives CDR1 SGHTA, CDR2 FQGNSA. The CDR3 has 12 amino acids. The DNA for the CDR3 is TGTGCCAGCAGCTTGAGGGGTCATGAGCAGTTCTTC. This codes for CASSLRGHEQFF. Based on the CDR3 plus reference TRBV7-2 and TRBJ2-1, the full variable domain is GAGVSQSPSNKVTEKGKDVELRCDPISGHTALYWYRQSLGQGLEFLIYFQGNSAPDKSGLPSDRFSAERTGGSVSTLTIQRTQQEDSAVYLCASSLRGHEQFFGPGTRLTVL.

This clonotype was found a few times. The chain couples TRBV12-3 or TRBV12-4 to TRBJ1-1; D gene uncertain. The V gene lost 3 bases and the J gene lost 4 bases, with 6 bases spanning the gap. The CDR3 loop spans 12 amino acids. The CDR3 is CASSFWVTEAFF. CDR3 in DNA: TGTGCCAGCAGTTTTTGGGTCACTGAAGCTTTCTTT.

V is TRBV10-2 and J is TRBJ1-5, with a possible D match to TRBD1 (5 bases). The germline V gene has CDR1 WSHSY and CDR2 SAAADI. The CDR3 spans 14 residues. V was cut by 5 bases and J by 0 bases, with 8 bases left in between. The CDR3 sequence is CASSMTASNQPQHF. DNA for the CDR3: TGCGCCAGCAGTATGACAGCTAGCAATCAGCCCCAGCATTTT.

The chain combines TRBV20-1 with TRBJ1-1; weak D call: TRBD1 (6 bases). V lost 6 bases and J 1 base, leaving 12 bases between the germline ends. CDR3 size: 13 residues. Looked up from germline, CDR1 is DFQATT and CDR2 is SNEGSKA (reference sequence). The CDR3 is CSALQGGNTEAFF. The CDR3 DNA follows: TGCAGTGCCCTACAGGGAGGGAACACTGAAGCTTTCTTT.